The present TCR beta chain was sequenced within a study of blood T cell repertoires in COVID-19. The overall study: Donors in the United States, Italy and Spain gave samples during acute or convalescent COVID-19. Sample material is recorded as cDNA or gDNA derived from T cells, B-cell-depleted T cells, or PBMCs.

Ages ranged from about 18 to 100 years, with residence in under 25 US areas. Original processing notes: Using reference gene primer amplification, nucleated cell counts were estimated. Data came from immunoSEQ multiplex PCR; TCRdb stores just in-frame clones and leaves some out. V, J and clone size reflect that table, while D and trimming were determined from the DNA. The data contain fewer than 350,000 clones, 85% of them seen just once; the ten biggest clones take up 2% to 3%. The CDR3 spans 13 residues. Germline CDR1 and CDR2: LNHDA and SQIVND (reference sequence). V was cut by 5 bases and J by 0 bases, with 5 bases left in between.

The rearrangement uses TRBV19 and TRBJ1-3, with unresolved D. This clonotype originated in a woman aged 45-65 years who had recovered from COVID-19. Material for sequencing was PBMCs or T cells enriched from blood (not recorded which). CDR3 region: CASSFSSGNTIYF. The CDR3 DNA reads as TGTGCCAGTAGTTTTAGCTCTGGAAACACCATATATTTT.